This T cell receptor (beta chain) was recorded in a study of T cell responses to AZD1222 COVID-19 vaccine. Study-level findings and limits: Seropositivity was recorded at baseline in only 6 or 7 AZD1222 recipients. Donors, mostly white British, included more females; clonal diversity was possibly underestimated.

In the case of this clone: Its specificity is unknown.

Some clones are missing from TCRdb's copy, which holds only in-frame ones; the method was immunoSEQ multiplex PCR. Of roughly 97,000 clones in the sample, approximately 90% were seen once. Germline loops: CDR1 MDHEN, CDR2 SYDVKM. With 5 bases removed from V and 10 bases from J, the gap between germline ends came to 20 bases. The CDR3 runs 14 residues. This rearrangement joins TRBV28 to TRBJ1-1; D is perhaps TRBD1 (5 bases). This clonotype was obtained from an adult in good health. The specimen was peripheral blood, collected on day 0 of AZD1222 vaccination. DNA for the CDR3: TGTGCCAGCAGTACACCGGGACGCAGTCGTCTAGCTTTCTTT. Protein: CASSTPGRSRLAFF. Full variable domain (outside the CDR3, taken from reference TRBV28 and TRBJ1-1): DVKVTQSSRYLVKRTGEKVFLECVQDMDHENMFWYRQDPGLGLRLIYFSYDVKMKEKGDIPEGYSVSREKKERFSLILESASTNQTSMYLCASSTPGRSRLAFFGQGTRLTVV.